Listed here are 23 T cell receptor beta chains from one sample, sequenced in a study of shared clonotypes between healthy human individuals. The protocol was immunoSEQ multiplex PCR, while the TCRdb copy is restricted to in-frame clones and leaves out a portion. The sample holds 2 million to 3 million clones, approximately 92% seen once. The sample taken for sequencing was naive CD4+ T cells sorted from blood. Documented subset: CD45RA+ positively selected. These TCRs come from a man aged 18 to 30 in good health.

V gene TRBV10-2 combines with J gene TRBJ2-7; D unclear. V lost 2 bases to trimming and J lost 6 bases, with 5 bases between them. CDR1 and CDR2 (germline): WSHSY, SAAADI. This CDR3 has 11 amino acids. CDR3 loop: CASSEMIEQYF. Here the CDR3 DNA reads TGCGCCAGCAGTGAGATGATCGAGCAGTACTTC.

For the CDR3, the DNA is TGCGCCAGCAGCCTAACTCCGACAGGGGGTAACTATGGCTACACCTTC. Protein: CASSLTPTGGNYGYTF. This chain joins TRBV5-1 and TRBJ1-2; 9 bases are a match to TRBD1. Germline CDR1 SGHRS, CDR2 YFSETQ. The CDR3 length is 16 residues. Trimming took 4 bases from V and 1 from J; bases not matched to a gene: 8.

This rearrangement joins TRBV4-1 to TRBJ2-3, with D possibly being TRBD1 (7 bases). This CDR3 spans 16 amino acids. V lost 1 base to trimming and J lost 2 bases, with 13 bases between them. CDR1 and CDR2 from the germline V gene are MGHRA and YSYEKL. The CDR3 bases are TGCGCCAGCAGCCAAGCCAGGGGGGCGGTCACAGATACGCAGTATTTT. Translating gives CASSQARGAVTDTQYF.

The genes are TRBV6-6 and TRBJ2-6; tentative D call: TRBD2 (5 bases). CDR1 and CDR2 (germline): MNHNY, SVGAGI (reference sequence). Trimming removed 10 bases at V and 2 bases at J, with 9 bases between. The CDR3 runs 13 residues. The CDR3 region has the DNA TGTGCCACCCGGGGAACTGGGGCCAACGTCCTGACTTTC. Translated: CATRGTGANVLTF.

This sequence joins TRBV4-2 and TRBJ2-5; TRBD1 matches 12 bases. CDR1 is LGHNA, CDR2 YNFKEQ, per germline. The CDR3 covers 16 residues. The V gene end was trimmed by 1 base and the J gene end by 1 base; junction bases not matched to a gene: 1. The chain's CDR3 is CASSQGDRGRQETQYF. CDR3 DNA: TGTGCCAGCAGCCAAGGGGACAGGGGGCGCCAAGAGACCCAGTACTTC.

The V gene is TRBV27, the J gene TRBJ1-6, with D tentatively TRBD1 (6 bases). The CDR3 consists of 18 residues. The germline V gene has CDR1 MNHEY and CDR2 SMNVEV (reference sequence). V was trimmed by 6 bases and J by 0 bases, leaving 18 bases between them. The CDR3 DNA sequence: TGTGCCAGCAGCGAAGGTGTCACAGGGTACTCCTATAATTCACCCCTCCACTTT. Translated: CASSEGVTGYSYNSPLHF.

The V call is TRBV21-1, the J call TRBJ2-7. TRBV21-1 is classified as a pseudogene. The CDR3 spans 17 residues. The CDR3 loop reads CASSNSRQGEKRDEQYF. The CDR3 region has the DNA TGTGCCAGCAGCAATAGCAGGCAGGGAGAAAAACGGGACGAGCAGTACTTC.

Turning to this clone: Other DNA sequences from this sample encode an identical CDR3 as well. The chain joins TRBV15 to TRBJ1-2; D is uncertain. Germline loops: CDR1 LNHNV, CDR2 YYDKDF (reference sequence). This CDR3 has 15 amino acids. Trimming shortened V by 0 bases and J by 0 bases, and 8 bases separated the two germline ends. The CDR3 here is CATSRDLGANYGYTF. CDR3 DNA: TGTGCCACCAGCAGAGATTTGGGCGCTAACTATGGCTACACCTTC.

The V and J genes are TRBV4-3 and TRBJ2-3; D call uncertain. The CDR3 is 12 amino acids. Germline V gene lookup returns CDR1 LGHNA and CDR2 YSLEER. Trimming pared 3 bases from V and 6 bases from J, leaving 7 bases between. The DNA for the CDR3 is TGCGCCAGCAGCCACTCTGGTGATACGCAGTATTTT. The encoded protein is CASSHSGDTQYF.

The chain carries TRBV5-6 and TRBJ2-2; perhaps TRBD1 as D (6 bases). This CDR3 spans 14 amino acids. Germline CDR1 reads SGHDT; CDR2 reads YYEEEE. V shed 3 bases and J shed 4 bases, with 10 bases lying between them. CDR3 loop: CASSYGTSTGELFF. CDR3 bases: TGTGCCAGCAGCTACGGGACATCCACCGGGGAGCTGTTTTTT.

V and J are TRBV5-4 and TRBJ2-5, with D perhaps matching TRBD1 or TRBD2 (5 bases each). Trimming took off 0 bases at V and 4 bases at J, with 13 bases between the two ends. The length of the CDR3 is 15 residues. Germline V gene lookup returns CDR1 SGHNT and CDR2 YYREEE (reference sequence). The CDR3 spells CASSLVGSGTETQYF. Here the CDR3 DNA reads TGTGCCAGCAGCTTGGTAGGGTCAGGGACAGAGACCCAGTACTTC.

The chain has TRBV25-1 and TRBJ2-7; 8 nucleotides agree with TRBD2. CDR1 is MGHDK and CDR2 is SYGVNS in the germline V gene. The CDR3 totals 14 residues. The ends lost 5 bases at V and 1 base at J; junction bases unmatched: 4. The CDR3 nucleotides are TGTGCCAGCAGTAGGAGCGGGGGATCCTACGAGCAGTACTTC. Amino acid sequence: CASSRSGGSYEQYF.

V gene TRBV7-2 combines with J gene TRBJ2-1; D is perhaps TRBD2 (6 bases). Trimming removed 4 bases at V and 9 bases at J, with 13 bases between. Germline V gives CDR1 SGHTA, CDR2 FQGNSA. The CDR3 runs 13 residues. The CDR3 sequence: CASSSPRRAEQFF. The DNA for the CDR3 is TGTGCCAGCAGCTCCCCCAGGAGGGCTGAGCAGTTCTTC.

V usage is TRBV5-4 and J usage is TRBJ2-3, with 8 bases fitting TRBD2. V lost 1 base and J lost 0; bases outside the gene matches: 4. Germline CDR1 SGHNT, CDR2 YYREEE (reference sequence). The CDR3 length is 16 residues. CDR3 protein: CASSLKLAGSTDTQYF. The CDR3 region has the DNA TGTGCCAGCAGCTTGAAATTAGCGGGGAGCACAGATACGCAGTATTTT.

The chain uses TRBV11-2 and TRBJ2-1; D is possibly TRBD2 (5 bases). V lost 8 bases and J 1 base, leaving 18 bases between the germline ends. This CDR3 is 16 amino acids long. Germline values: CDR1 SGHAT, CDR2 FQNNGV. The CDR3 coding sequence is TGTGCCAGCTACCAAGGAGAGGGCGGGTCCTACAATGAGCAGTTCTTC. This codes for CASYQGEGGSYNEQFF. The full variable domain, its missing parts supplied by reference TRBV11-2 and TRBJ2-1, is EAGVAQSPRYKIIEKRQSVAFWCNPISGHATLYWYQQILGQGPKLLIQFQNNGVVDDSQLPKDRFSAERLKGVDSTLKIQPAKLEDSAVYLCASYQGEGGSYNEQFFGPGTRLTVL.

The chain couples TRBV7-8 to TRBJ2-1; weak D call: TRBD2 (6 bases). The CDR3 totals 15 residues. V was pared by 3 bases and J by 5 bases, with 14 bases between. Germline V gives CDR1 SGHVS, CDR2 FQNEAQ. The DNA for the CDR3 is TGTGCCAGCAGCTTCACGGGGCTAGCGAACAATGAGCAGTTCTTC. Its protein product is CASSFTGLANNEQFF.

The genes are TRBV7-8 and TRBJ2-7, with a possible D match to TRBD2 (5 bases). There are 15 residues in the CDR3. The V and J ends lost 3 bases and 2 bases respectively, with 14 bases between them. Per germline, CDR1 SGHVS and CDR2 FQNEAQ. The CDR3 region has the DNA TGTGCCAGCAGCTTTGGAATAACTAGAACCTACGAGCAGTACTTC. Residues: CASSFGITRTYEQYF.

Turning to this clone: The identical CDR3 is also encoded by other nucleotide sequences in the sample. CDR3 region: CASSYSRNTEAFF. For the CDR3, the DNA is TGTGCCAGCAGTTACTCGAGGAACACTGAAGCTTTCTTT. This chain connects TRBV6-6 to TRBJ1-1; unclear D gene. CDR1 and CDR2 from the germline V gene are MNHNY and SVGAGI (reference sequence). CDR3 size: 13 residues. V gave up 0 bases and J gave up 1 base, with 3 bases separating them.

This chain links TRBV5-4 with TRBJ1-1; D possibly corresponds to TRBD1 (6 bases). In germline, CDR1 is SGHNT, CDR2 YYREEE (reference sequence). CDR3 size: 16 residues. V gave up 4 bases and J gave up 4 bases, with 20 bases separating them. CDR3 loop: CASSKAGGRPGTEAFF. The CDR3 DNA sequence: TGTGCCAGCAGCAAGGCCGGGGGGCGCCCGGGCACTGAAGCTTTCTTT.

This chain joins TRBV6-1 and TRBJ2-7; TRBD1 agrees at 8 bases. J gave up 2 bases and V 4 bases, and 10 bases lay outside the gene matches. Per the germline V gene, CDR1 is MNHNS and CDR2 is SASEGT. The CDR3 loop spans 16 amino acids. CDR3 sequence: CASSGTPGQVTYEQYF. The CDR3 DNA sequence: TGTGCCAGCAGTGGGACACCGGGACAGGTCACCTACGAGCAGTACTTC.

V usage is TRBV5-1 and J usage is TRBJ1-1; weak D call: TRBD1 (6 bases). In germline, CDR1 is SGHRS, CDR2 YFSETQ. The CDR3 length is 15 residues. Trimming took 5 bases from V and 4 from J, leaving 18 bases between them. The CDR3 sequence: CASRVGGVGGTEAFF. For the CDR3, the DNA is TGCGCCAGCAGGGTTGGTGGGGTAGGGGGCACTGAAGCTTTCTTT.

The chain recombines TRBV29-1 with TRBJ1-3; D uncertain. The CDR3 contains 13 residues. The germline V gene has CDR1 SQVTM and CDR2 ANQGSEA. V shed 4 bases and J shed 0 bases, with 7 bases lying between them. The CDR3 nucleotides read TGCAGCGTTGTAGAGGGCTCTGGAAACACCATATATTTT. Its protein is CSVVEGSGNTIYF.

The gene calls are TRBV25-1 and TRBJ2-2; D gene unclear. This CDR3 has 14 amino acids. V was cut by 6 bases and J by 1 base, with 9 bases left in between. Germline loops: CDR1 MGHDK, CDR2 SYGVNS. In nucleotides, the CDR3 is TGTGCCAGCAGGTTGGTATGGAACACCGGGGAGCTGTTTTTT. Residues: CASRLVWNTGELFF.